The 21 T cell receptor beta chains in this list originate from one sample, sequenced in a study of blood T cell repertoires in COVID-19. Method: immunoSEQ multiplex PCR; TCRdb's copy keeps in-frame clones and lacks some. The sample includes under 90,000 clones, around 79% of them seen just once. The sample comprised peripheral blood. The receptors shown here come from a man in his forties or fifties with active or convalescent COVID-19.

The chain is built from TRBV7-3 and TRBJ2-1; 13 bases agree with TRBD2. Germline values: CDR1 SGHTA, CDR2 FQGTGA. This CDR3 contains 18 residues. Trimming cost V 0 bases and J 6 bases; bases outside gene matches: 8. The CDR3 spells CASSLTPLLAGGLNEQFF. CDR3 bases: TGTGCCAGCAGCTTAACTCCCCTACTAGCGGGGGGGCTCAATGAGCAGTTCTTC.

The gene calls are TRBV3-1 (or the pseudogene TRBV3-2) and TRBJ2-5; 7 bases are shared with TRBD2. Looked up from germline, CDR1 is LGHDT and CDR2 is YNNKEL (reference sequence). Germline trimming cut 0 bases from V and 11 bases from J; bases unmatched to any gene: 9. The CDR3 extends over 14 amino acids. The CDR3 DNA follows: TGTGCCAGCAGCCAAGATCTCGGTGGAGCGGGGCAGTACTTC. This translates into CASSQDLGGAGQYF.

This clone was seen repeatedly, ten times or more. The rearrangement joins TRBV10-3 to TRBJ1-5; D ambiguous. The germline V gene encodes CDR1 ENHRY and CDR2 SYGVKD. The CDR3 extends over 16 amino acids. V gave up 0 bases and J gave up 1 base, with 10 bases separating them. The CDR3 sequence is CAISESGFESNQPQHF. The CDR3, as DNA: TGTGCCATCAGTGAGTCGGGCTTTGAAAGCAATCAGCCCCAGCATTTT.

The V gene is TRBV10-3, the J gene TRBJ2-5; 9 bases map to TRBD2. With V trimmed by 4 bases and J by 5 bases, 5 bases remained unmatched. The CDR3 is made up of 14 amino acids. In germline, CDR1 is ENHRY, CDR2 SYGVKD. The CDR3, as DNA: TGTGCCATCAGTGGCGGGGGGGCCGCGGAGACCCAGTACTTC. This sequence encodes CAISGGGAAETQYF.

The chain has TRBV5-1 and TRBJ2-7; 7 bases agree with TRBD1. The CDR3 covers 14 residues. After removal of 5 bases from V and 0 bases from J, the junction contained 5 bases not matched to a gene. CDR1 is SGHRS and CDR2 is YFSETQ in the germline V gene. CDR3 DNA sequence: TGCGCCAGCAGTTCCGGGACAGACTCCTACGAGCAGTACTTC. It codes for CASSSGTDSYEQYF.

This clone occurred a few times. The chain uses TRBV11-1 and TRBJ2-3; TRBD2 might be the D (6 bases). Germline V gene data show CDR1 as SGHAT and CDR2 as FQDESV (reference sequence). Trimming took off 6 bases at V and 10 bases at J, with 20 bases between the two ends. The CDR3 runs to 14 residues. CDR3 residues: CASSIGGSRRPQYF. Written as DNA, the CDR3 is TGTGCCAGCAGTATCGGAGGGTCGCGCCGCCCGCAGTATTTT.

This rearrangement joins TRBV27 to TRBJ2-1; 7 nucleotides agree with TRBD1. There are 15 residues in the CDR3. Germline CDR1 MNHEY, CDR2 SMNVEV (reference sequence). V was clipped by 5 bases and J by 8 bases; unmatched bases: 12. CDR3: CASSATGVSRYEQFF. The CDR3, as DNA: TGTGCCAGCAGTGCAACAGGGGTATCGCGCTATGAGCAGTTCTTC.

This chain connects TRBV27 to TRBJ1-2, with no clear D. The CDR3 runs 12 residues. Germline values: CDR1 MNHEY, CDR2 SMNVEV (reference sequence). V shed 3 bases and J shed 8 bases, with 10 bases lying between them. CDR3 amino acids: CASSFDQRGYTF. The CDR3 DNA is TGTGCCAGCAGTTTTGATCAGAGGGGCTACACCTTC.

CDR3: CASSSKTSGGIGGELFF. CDR3 DNA: TGCGCCAGCAGCTCAAAGACTAGCGGGGGGATCGGCGGGGAGCTGTTTTTT. The chain has TRBV5-1 and TRBJ2-2; 13 positions agree with TRBD2. Germline CDR1 reads SGHRS; CDR2 reads YFSETQ. Germline trimming cut 3 bases from V and 7 bases from J; bases unmatched to any gene: 9. The CDR3 extends over 17 amino acids.

This sequence joins TRBV5-4 and TRBJ2-6; D perhaps matches TRBD1 (6 bases). Between the trimmed V and J ends, which lost 4 bases and 0 bases, there was a span of 17 bases. Germline CDR1 and CDR2: SGHNT and YYREEE (reference sequence). This CDR3 spans 18 amino acids. CDR3 coding DNA: TGTGCCAGCAGCCCACAGGGTAGTTTGAGCTCTGGGGCCAACGTCCTGACTTTC. It translates to CASSPQGSLSSGANVLTF.

This chain joins TRBV19 and TRBJ1-3; D is undetermined. V was shortened by 10 bases and J by 2 bases, with 12 bases between the two germline ends. This CDR3 contains 13 residues. Per germline, CDR1 LNHDA and CDR2 SQIVND (reference sequence). Written as DNA, the CDR3 is TGTGCCACTAAGAGGGAAGCTGGAAACACCATATATTTT. This sequence encodes CATKREAGNTIYF.

V usage is TRBV24-1 and J usage is TRBJ2-1, with D possibly being TRBD2 (7 bases). Germline-derived CDR1 and CDR2 are KGHDR and SFDVKD. V was cut by 2 bases and J by 4 bases, with 17 bases left in between. The CDR3 has 17 residues. The CDR3 nucleotides read TGTGCCACCAGTGATTGGGGGGCGGGGGCCCTTTACAATGAGCAGTTCTTC. It specifies CATSDWGAGALYNEQFF.

The chain has TRBV12-3 or TRBV12-4 and TRBJ2-3; tentative D call: TRBD2 (6 bases). The CDR3 length is 13 residues. The V and J ends lost 6 bases and 4 bases respectively, with 11 bases between them. CDR3: CASRPLASDTQYF. The CDR3 bases are TGTGCCAGCAGGCCACTAGCATCAGATACGCAGTATTTT.

The chain has TRBV4-3 and TRBJ2-7; weak D call: TRBD2 (6 bases). The CDR3 is made up of 15 amino acids. Germline V gene sequence: CDR1 LGHNA, CDR2 YSLEER. V lost 8 bases to trimming and J lost 2 bases, with 19 bases between them. CDR3 protein: CASSYGGTAPYEQYF. The CDR3 DNA follows: TGCGCCAGCTCCTATGGGGGGACCGCTCCCTACGAGCAGTACTTC.

The chain is built from TRBV10-3 and TRBJ1-2, with unresolved D. Germline CDR1 reads ENHRY; CDR2 reads SYGVKD. The V end lost 2 bases, the J end lost 3 bases, and 22 bases lay between the germline ends. The CDR3 length is 18 residues. The CDR3 loop is CAISEDGGSPGRDYGYTF. CDR3 nucleotides: TGTGCCATCAGTGAGGATGGAGGGAGTCCGGGTAGGGACTATGGCTACACCTTC.

The genes are TRBV2 and TRBJ2-3, with unresolved D. The V end lost 7 bases, the J end lost 3 bases, and 14 bases lay between the germline ends. The length of the CDR3 is 14 residues. Germline assignment: CDR1 SNHLY and CDR2 FYNNEI. CDR3 bases: TGTGCCAGCATCCGCGGTCTGAGTACAGATACGCAGTATTTT. This gives the protein CASIRGLSTDTQYF.

This clone was counted once. The chain has TRBV29-1 and TRBJ2-5, with D maybe TRBD2 (5 bases). The CDR3 is 15 amino acids. Germline CDR1 SQVTM, CDR2 ANQGSEA. V was pared by 0 bases and J by 2 bases, with 13 bases between. Here the CDR3 DNA reads TGCAGCGTTGAAGACCCGACTGGACTTCAAGAGACCCAGTACTTC. It translates to CSVEDPTGLQETQYF.

V and J are TRBV29-1 and TRBJ2-3; 9 nucleotides align to TRBD2. V dropped 3 bases and J dropped 6; count of bases not matched to a gene: 10. This CDR3 has 15 residues. Per germline, CDR1 SQVTM and CDR2 ANQGSEA. CDR3 sequence (DNA): TGCAGCGTTGAGATGTCGGTAGCGGGGGCGGATACGCAGTATTTT. It yields the protein CSVEMSVAGADTQYF.

A note on this clone: In the same sample, other DNA sequences code for this CDR3. The chain links TRBV27 to TRBJ1-1; D perhaps matches TRBD1 (5 bases). Germline values: CDR1 MNHEY, CDR2 SMNVEV (reference sequence). V was shortened by 2 bases and J by 8 bases, with 12 bases between the two germline ends. The CDR3 is 13 residues long. CDR3 protein: CASSLNGGTEAFF. The DNA of the CDR3 is TGTGCCAGCAGTTTAAATGGAGGGACCGAAGCTTTCTTT.

The V and J genes are TRBV7-2 and TRBJ2-5; D is possibly TRBD2 (5 bases). Germline V gene data show CDR1 as SGHTA and CDR2 as FQGNSA. This CDR3 contains 14 residues. V was shortened by 5 bases and J by 3 bases, with 13 bases between the two germline ends. The CDR3 loop is CASSPRAFEETQYF. The CDR3 coding sequence is TGTGCCAGCAGCCCGCGGGCCTTCGAAGAGACCCAGTACTTC.

The chain carries TRBV5-6 and TRBJ2-7; 9 bases are a match to TRBD2. Trimming cost V 4 bases and J 7 bases; bases outside gene matches: 12. Germline CDR1 and CDR2: SGHDT and YYEEEE. The CDR3 has 15 amino acids. CDR3 sequence (DNA): TGTGCCAGCAGCCCGTGGGGCGGGGGGGGCTGGGAGCAGTACTTC. This translates into CASSPWGGGGWEQYF.